This is a list of T cell receptor beta chains from one sample in a study of HIV-infected patients and healthy controls. TCRdb passed the 5' RACE reads through MiXCR, listing each CDR3 protein once. The sample includes some 25,000 distinct CDR3 sequences, more than 7.5% seen only once; the top ten take approximately 3.9%. Material for sequencing was blood. The source of these receptors is an adult in good health. Both conserved end residues are part of each CDR3. The D gene is left open where the match is weak. The listing skips clone size in some rows; elsewhere it reads once, few, many or a size class.

D gene	V gene	clone size	J gene	CDR3 protein	CDR3 DNA
-	TRBV7-2	many	TRBJ2-1	CASSSYRVSNEQFF	TGTGCCAGCAGCTCATATAGGGTGAGCAATGAGCAGTTCTTC
-	TRBV5-4	-	TRBJ1-1	CASSPESVSTEAFF	TGTGCCAGCAGCCCAGAATCGGTTAGCACTGAAGCTTTCTTT
TRBD1	TRBV18	many	TRBJ2-7	CASSGDSRSYEQYF	TGTGCCAGCTCCGGGGACAGCCGCTCCTACGAGCAGTACTTC
-	TRBV29-1	few	TRBJ1-1	CSVEIGRDTEAFF	TGCAGCGTTGAAATCGGCCGTGACACTGAAGCTTTCTTT
-	TRBV7-9	many	TRBJ2-2	CASMTTENTGELFF	TGTGCCAGCATGACGACAGAAAACACCGGGGAGCTGTTTTTT
-	TRBV6-5	-	TRBJ1-1	CASSTSQGSTEAFF	TGTGCCAGCAGTACTTCACAGGGAAGCACTGAAGCTTTCTTT
-	TRBV7-2	many	TRBJ1-5	CASSLVEDGEGYQPQHF	TGTGCCAGCAGCTTAGTTGAAGACGGTGAAGGATATCAGCCCCAGCATTTT
-	TRBV29-1	many	TRBJ1-4	CSVKGRSGEKLFF	TGCAGCGTTAAGGGACGTTCGGGGGAAAAACTGTTTTTT
TRBD1	TRBV24-1	many	TRBJ2-1	CATSLRGLLYNEQFF	TGTGCCACCAGCCTTAGGGGGCTTCTCTACAATGAGCAGTTCTTC
TRBD1	TRBV28	many	TRBJ2-7	CASSDRVPPGEQYF	TGTGCCAGCAGTGACAGGGTACCCCCGGGCGAGCAGTACTTC
-	TRBV25-1	many	TRBJ2-5	CASSGGAGVVETQYF	TGTGCCAGCAGTGGGGGGGCAGGAGTGGTAGAGACCCAGTACTTC
TRBD1	TRBV3-1	many	TRBJ2-7	CASSQAGGRYEQYF	TGTGCCAGCAGCCAAGCAGGGGGCCGCTACGAGCAGTACTTC
TRBD1	TRBV20-1	many	TRBJ2-4	CSARDRQGVKNIQYF	TGCAGTGCTAGAGACCGACAGGGCGTCAAAAACATTCAGTACTTC
TRBD1	TRBV15	few	TRBJ2-7	CATSSRDSAYEQYF	TGTGCCACCAGCAGTCGGGACAGCGCCTACGAGCAGTACTTC
TRBD1	TRBV27	medium-sized	TRBJ1-2	CASSTQGANYGYTF	TGTGCCAGCAGCACGCAGGGGGCAAACTATGGCTACACCTTC
-	TRBV4-2	-	TRBJ2-7	CASSLETPPYEQYF	TGTGCCAGCAGTCTAGAGACTCCTCCCTACGAGCAGTACTTC
-	TRBV25-1	-	TRBJ1-5	CASASGPEGQPQHF	TGTGCCAGCGCGTCGGGCCCCGAGGGTCAGCCCCAGCATTTT
-	TRBV11-1	many	TRBJ1-2	CASSFSTTNYGYTF	TGTGCCAGCAGCTTTTCGACAACTAACTATGGCTACACCTTC
TRBD1	TRBV12-5	-	TRBJ1-1	CASGPGQGDTEAFF	TGTGCTAGTGGTCCCGGACAGGGCGACACTGAAGCTTTCTTT
-	TRBV5-1	medium-sized	TRBJ2-5	CASSLEGTGSETQYF	TGCGCCAGCAGCTTGGAGGGCACCGGGTCGGAGACCCAGTACTTC
-	TRBV2	many	TRBJ2-3	CASVLAVTDTQYF	TGTGCCAGCGTACTAGCCGTCACAGATACGCAGTATTTT
TRBD1	TRBV20-1	medium-sized	TRBJ2-3	CSAKGQGADTQYF	TGCAGTGCAAAAGGACAGGGTGCAGATACGCAGTATTTT
TRBD1	TRBV6-5	few	TRBJ2-7	CASSYAGTGSYEQYF	TGTGCCAGCAGTTACGCGGGGACAGGGTCATACGAGCAGTACTTC
TRBD1	TRBV6-1	many	TRBJ1-5	CASRDRGGNQPQHF	TGTGCCAGCCGGGACAGGGGGGGGAATCAGCCCCAGCATTTT
TRBD1	TRBV7-9	medium-sized	TRBJ1-5	CASSQGGLNQPQHF	TGTGCCAGCAGCCAGGGGGGTTTGAATCAGCCCCAGCATTTT
-	TRBV3-1	many	TRBJ1-1	CASSLEVGYFNTEAFF	TGTGCCAGCAGCCTAGAAGTAGGATATTTTAACACTGAAGCTTTCTTT
-	TRBV6-2/TRBV6-3	many	TRBJ2-1	CASSQMRGPGGEQFF	TGTGCCAGCAGCCAAATGCGGGGGCCCGGGGGTGAGCAGTTCTTC
TRBD1	TRBV5-6	many	TRBJ1-2	CASSFGGQGAVYGYTF	TGTGCCAGCAGCTTCGGAGGACAGGGGGCAGTTTATGGCTACACCTTC
-	TRBV4-3	many	TRBJ1-1	CASSQIRGFSSEAFF	TGCGCCAGCAGCCAAATACGGGGGTTCAGCTCTGAAGCTTTCTTT
-	TRBV7-7	many	TRBJ2-1	CASSLDGGPGNEQFF	TGTGCCAGCAGCTTAGACGGGGGGCCGGGAAATGAGCAGTTCTTC
-	TRBV5-4	few	TRBJ1-3	CASSLQPGHPGNTIYF	TGTGCCAGCAGCTTACAACCCGGCCATCCTGGAAACACCATATATTTT
-	TRBV5-1	-	TRBJ1-3	CASSLGGDSGNTIYF	TGCGCCAGCAGCTTGGGAGGGGACTCTGGAAACACCATATATTTT
-	TRBV10-3	many	TRBJ1-5	CAISADGPHQPQHF	TGTGCCATCAGTGCTGACGGACCTCATCAGCCCCAGCATTTT
TRBD1	TRBV5-5	many	TRBJ1-3	CASRIGQGSGNTIYF	TGTGCCAGCAGGATTGGACAGGGCTCTGGAAACACCATATATTTT
TRBD1	TRBV7-2	many	TRBJ2-7	CASSSAGQGAYEQYF	TGTGCCAGCAGTTCGGCGGGACAGGGGGCCTACGAGCAGTACTTC
TRBD1	TRBV6-4	medium-sized	TRBJ2-3	CASSDSDRGHTDTQYF	TGTGCCAGCAGTGACTCGGACAGGGGGCACACAGATACGCAGTATTTT
-	TRBV12-3/TRBV12-4	many	TRBJ1-2	CASSFLGSASGYTF	TGTGCCAGCAGTTTCCTGGGCAGCGCTAGTGGCTACACCTTC
TRBD1	TRBV19	-	TRBJ2-3	CASTVQGRASTDTQYF	TGTGCCAGTACCGTACAGGGGCGAGCTAGCACAGATACGCAGTATTTT
-	TRBV6-5	many	TRBJ1-1	CASSYGRGTEAFF	TGTGCCAGCAGTTACGGCAGGGGCACTGAAGCTTTCTTT
-	TRBV11-2	many	TRBJ1-2	CASSPPFGGRDYGYTF	TGTGCCAGCAGCCCACCCTTTGGGGGGCGCGACTATGGCTACACCTTC
-	TRBV9	many	TRBJ2-1	CASSPRGTGSSYNEQFF	TGTGCCAGCAGCCCCCGGGGGACTGGGAGCTCCTACAATGAGCAGTTCTTC
-	TRBV7-2	many	TRBJ1-1	CASSLRGGGTEAFF	TGTGCCAGCAGCTTAAGGGGGGGTGGCACTGAAGCTTTCTTT
-	TRBV5-1	many	TRBJ2-3	CASSSVQGTTDTQYF	TGCGCCAGCAGCTCTGTCCAGGGGACCACAGATACGCAGTATTTT
-	TRBV5-1	few	TRBJ2-1	CASSPRGGYEQFF	TGCGCCAGCAGCCCCCGAGGAGGTTATGAGCAGTTCTTC
-	TRBV4-3	medium-sized	TRBJ1-2	CASSQSPYSGYTF	TGCGCCAGCAGCCAGAGTCCTTACTCTGGCTACACCTTC
-	TRBV29-1	few	TRBJ2-3	CSAVTDTQYF	TGCAGCGCAGTCACAGATACGCAGTATTTT
-	TRBV29-1	few	TRBJ1-1	CSVLSSTSLMNTEAFF	TGCAGCGTCCTATCCTCTACGTCTCTCATGAACACTGAAGCTTTCTTT
TRBD2	TRBV28	-	TRBJ2-1	CASRGLAGGREFF	TGTGCCAGCAGAGGACTAGCGGGGGGGAGGGAGTTCTTC
-	TRBV29-1	many	TRBJ1-1	CSTGMEMTEAFF	TGCAGCACAGGGATGGAAATGACTGAAGCTTTCTTT